A selection of T cell receptor beta chains follows, all from one sample in a study of blood T cell repertoires in COVID-19. Assay: immunoSEQ multiplex PCR; the TCRdb copy retains only in-frame clones and omits some. Seen here are around 32,000 clones, 93% observed once, and the top ten hold about 0.99%. The source material was peripheral blood. The receptors were gathered from a male donor with active COVID-19. The CDR3 runs from the conserved cysteine through the conserved F or W. Each record gives: CDR3 length, clone size, J gene, V gene, D gene, CDR3 protein, CDR3 DNA. The D gene is left open where the match is weak. Rows may omit the clone size; those that give it use once, few, many or a size class.

cdr3_length: 15; clone_size: NA; j_call: TRBJ1-2; v_call: TRBV6-5; d_call: TRBD1; cdr3_aa: CASLEQGAANYGYTF; cdr3_nt: TGTGCCAGCCTCGAACAGGGGGCAGCTAACTATGGCTACACCTTC
cdr3_length: 14; clone_size: NA; j_call: TRBJ2-5; v_call: TRBV3-1/TRBV3-2; d_call: NA; cdr3_aa: CASSLLPREETQYF; cdr3_nt: TGTGCCAGCAGCCTTCTCCCCCGGGAAGAGACCCAGTACTTC
cdr3_length: 15; clone_size: NA; j_call: TRBJ1-2; v_call: TRBV7-2; d_call: TRBD1; cdr3_aa: CASSSPGQDHYGYTF; cdr3_nt: TGTGCCAGCAGCTCGCCGGGACAGGATCACTATGGCTACACCTTC
cdr3_length: 12; clone_size: NA; j_call: TRBJ2-7; v_call: TRBV25-1; d_call: NA; cdr3_aa: CASRWGVSEQYF; cdr3_nt: TGTGCCAGCAGATGGGGCGTAAGCGAGCAGTACTTC
cdr3_length: 14; clone_size: NA; j_call: TRBJ1-3; v_call: TRBV10-2; d_call: NA; cdr3_aa: CASSEQGSGNTIYF; cdr3_nt: TGCGCCAGCAGTGAACAGGGTTCCGGAAACACCATATATTTT
cdr3_length: 15; clone_size: NA; j_call: TRBJ1-1; v_call: TRBV7-2; d_call: NA; cdr3_aa: CASSLDFSQNTEAFF; cdr3_nt: TGTGCCAGCAGCTTAGACTTTAGTCAGAACACTGAAGCTTTCTTT
cdr3_length: 15; clone_size: NA; j_call: TRBJ1-2; v_call: TRBV6-5; d_call: NA; cdr3_aa: CASSFGGREGYGYTF; cdr3_nt: TGTGCCAGCAGTTTTGGCGGCAGGGAGGGCTATGGCTACACCTTC
cdr3_length: 15; clone_size: NA; j_call: TRBJ1-2; v_call: TRBV6-5; d_call: TRBD1; cdr3_aa: CASRGTGTANYGYTF; cdr3_nt: TGTGCCAGCAGGGGGACCGGGACAGCTAACTATGGCTACACCTTC
cdr3_length: 12; clone_size: NA; j_call: TRBJ2-7; v_call: TRBV3-1/TRBV3-2; d_call: NA; cdr3_aa: CASSQDGLWLYF; cdr3_nt: TGTGCCAGCAGCCAAGATGGTTTATGGCTTTACTTC
cdr3_length: 14; clone_size: NA; j_call: TRBJ1-2; v_call: TRBV5-4; d_call: TRBD1; cdr3_aa: CASSAPQGASGYTF; cdr3_nt: TGTGCCAGCAGCGCGCCACAGGGGGCTAGTGGCTACACCTTC
cdr3_length: 14; clone_size: NA; j_call: TRBJ2-5; v_call: TRBV5-4; d_call: NA; cdr3_aa: CASSLGTSQETQYF; cdr3_nt: TGTGCCAGCAGCTTGGGGACAAGCCAAGAGACCCAGTACTTC
cdr3_length: 15; clone_size: NA; j_call: TRBJ1-4; v_call: TRBV5-4; d_call: TRBD1; cdr3_aa: CASSQTGAANEKLFF; cdr3_nt: TGTGCCAGCAGCCAAACAGGGGCTGCGAATGAAAAACTGTTTTTT
cdr3_length: 15; clone_size: NA; j_call: TRBJ2-5; v_call: TRBV23-1; d_call: TRBD1; cdr3_aa: CASSQGTGGEETQYF; cdr3_nt: TGCGCCAGCAGTCAGGGGACAGGGGGGGAAGAGACCCAGTACTTC
cdr3_length: 18; clone_size: NA; j_call: TRBJ1-2; v_call: TRBV4-1; d_call: NA; cdr3_aa: CASSQVPFRLIRLTGYTF; cdr3_nt: TGCGCCAGCAGCCAAGTCCCTTTCCGCCTGATCCGACTCACCGGCTACACCTTC
cdr3_length: 17; clone_size: NA; j_call: TRBJ2-2; v_call: TRBV4-1; d_call: TRBD1; cdr3_aa: CASSPLGQGGGTGELFF; cdr3_nt: TGCGCCAGCAGTCCGTTGGGACAGGGCGGAGGCACCGGGGAGCTGTTTTTT
cdr3_length: 15; clone_size: NA; j_call: TRBJ1-5; v_call: TRBV24-1; d_call: NA; cdr3_aa: CATSDFGPLNQPQHF; cdr3_nt: TGTGCCACCAGTGATTTTGGGCCATTGAATCAGCCCCAGCATTTT
cdr3_length: 16; clone_size: NA; j_call: TRBJ2-3; v_call: TRBV11-2; d_call: NA; cdr3_aa: CASSHLGLAKPDTQYF; cdr3_nt: TGTGCCAGCAGCCACTTGGGCCTGGCAAAACCAGATACGCAGTATTTT
cdr3_length: 12; clone_size: once; j_call: TRBJ1-3; v_call: TRBV12-3/TRBV12-4; d_call: NA; cdr3_aa: CASSPSLDTIYF; cdr3_nt: TGTGCCAGCAGTCCGAGCCTAGACACCATATATTTT
cdr3_length: 15; clone_size: NA; j_call: TRBJ1-3; v_call: TRBV4-3; d_call: NA; cdr3_aa: CASSPSWGPGNTIYF; cdr3_nt: TGCGCCAGCAGCCCTTCTTGGGGCCCTGGAAACACCATATATTTT
cdr3_length: 13; clone_size: once; j_call: TRBJ2-7; v_call: TRBV13; d_call: NA; cdr3_aa: CASSSRGPYEQYF; cdr3_nt: TGTGCCAGCAGCTCCAGGGGTCCTTACGAGCAGTACTTC
cdr3_length: 15; clone_size: NA; j_call: TRBJ1-2; v_call: TRBV21-1; d_call: NA; cdr3_aa: CASSKQNGALYGYTF; cdr3_nt: TGTGCCAGCAGCAAGCAAAATGGGGCGCTGTATGGCTACACCTTC
cdr3_length: 14; clone_size: few; j_call: TRBJ1-2; v_call: TRBV19; d_call: NA; cdr3_aa: CASSGRVWSYGYTF; cdr3_nt: TGTGCCAGTAGTGGCAGGGTTTGGAGTTATGGCTACACCTTC
cdr3_length: 14; clone_size: NA; j_call: TRBJ1-5; v_call: TRBV6-2/TRBV6-3; d_call: NA; cdr3_aa: CASSYPGRYQPQHF; cdr3_nt: TGTGCCAGCAGTTACCCAGGGCGGTATCAGCCCCAGCATTTT
cdr3_length: 14; clone_size: once; j_call: TRBJ2-5; v_call: TRBV10-3; d_call: TRBD2; cdr3_aa: CAISETSAGETQYF; cdr3_nt: TGTGCCATCAGTGAGACTAGCGCGGGCGAGACCCAGTACTTC
cdr3_length: 14; clone_size: NA; j_call: TRBJ2-4; v_call: TRBV2; d_call: NA; cdr3_aa: CASTRTGFRNIQYF; cdr3_nt: TGTGCCAGCACCAGAACAGGGTTTAGAAACATTCAGTACTTC
cdr3_length: 15; clone_size: NA; j_call: TRBJ2-7; v_call: TRBV7-9; d_call: NA; cdr3_aa: CASNSDLGTPYEQYF; cdr3_nt: TGTGCCAGCAACTCCGACTTGGGGACACCTTACGAGCAGTACTTC
cdr3_length: 17; clone_size: NA; j_call: TRBJ1-3; v_call: TRBV7-2; d_call: TRBD1; cdr3_aa: CASSLSGTGVPGNTIYF; cdr3_nt: TGTGCCAGCAGCTTATCGGGGACAGGGGTGCCTGGAAACACCATATATTTT
cdr3_length: 15; clone_size: NA; j_call: TRBJ2-5; v_call: TRBV14; d_call: TRBD1; cdr3_aa: CASSPDRPRGETQYF; cdr3_nt: TGTGCCAGCAGCCCGGACAGGCCGAGAGGGGAGACCCAGTACTTC
cdr3_length: 17; clone_size: once; j_call: TRBJ2-2; v_call: TRBV19; d_call: TRBD2; cdr3_aa: CASRTASSGVNTGELFF; cdr3_nt: TGTGCCAGTAGAACCGCCTCTAGCGGGGTCAACACCGGGGAGCTGTTTTTT
cdr3_length: 15; clone_size: NA; j_call: TRBJ2-5; v_call: TRBV9; d_call: TRBD1; cdr3_aa: CASSATGQGWETQYF; cdr3_nt: TGTGCCAGCAGTGCTACGGGACAGGGCTGGGAGACCCAGTACTTC
cdr3_length: 16; clone_size: NA; j_call: TRBJ2-5; v_call: TRBV9; d_call: NA; cdr3_aa: CASSAGIRLEQETQYF; cdr3_nt: TGTGCCAGCAGCGCCGGGATACGACTGGAGCAAGAGACCCAGTACTTC